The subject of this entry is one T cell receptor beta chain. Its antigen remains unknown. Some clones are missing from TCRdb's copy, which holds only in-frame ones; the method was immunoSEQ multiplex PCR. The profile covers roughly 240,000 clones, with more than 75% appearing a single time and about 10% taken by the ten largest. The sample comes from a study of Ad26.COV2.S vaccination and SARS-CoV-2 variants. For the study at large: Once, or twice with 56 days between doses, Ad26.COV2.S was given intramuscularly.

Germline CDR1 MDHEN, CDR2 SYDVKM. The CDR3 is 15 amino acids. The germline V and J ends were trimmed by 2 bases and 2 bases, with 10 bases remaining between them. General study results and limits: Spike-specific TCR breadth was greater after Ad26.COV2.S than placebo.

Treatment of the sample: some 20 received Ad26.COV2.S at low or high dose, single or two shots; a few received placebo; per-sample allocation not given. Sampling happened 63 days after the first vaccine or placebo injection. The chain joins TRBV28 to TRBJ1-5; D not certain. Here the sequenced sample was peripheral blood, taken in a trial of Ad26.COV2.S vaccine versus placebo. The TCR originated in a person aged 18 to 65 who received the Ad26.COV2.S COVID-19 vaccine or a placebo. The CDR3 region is CASSLLGKGNQPQHF. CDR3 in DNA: TGTGCCAGCAGTTTACTGGGGAAGGGCAATCAGCCCCAGCATTTT.